This TCR beta chain was captured by sequencing in a study of T-cell reconstitution after alpha-beta-depleted transplantation in children. V gave up 0 bases and J gave up 4 bases; unmatched junction bases: 3. There are 17 residues in the CDR3. Germline V gives CDR1 MNHEY, CDR2 SVGAGI. As it was prepared, the TCRbeta library received unique molecular identifiers. From the PCR reads, TCRdb called clonotypes with MiXCR, one entry per CDR3 protein. This table holds 500,000 to 600,000 distinct CDR3 sequences, around 20% found once. The TCR was taken from a human donor who donated a stem cell graft to a child with acute lymphoblastic leukemia. This chain connects TRBV6-5 to TRBJ2-3; TRBD2 matches 14 bases. The sequences come from PBMCs from the stem cell graft donor, collected from the stem cell graft. Here the CDR3 DNA reads TGTGCCAGCAGTTACTCAGGACTAGCGGGAGGCGCAGATACGCAGTATTTT. This sequence encodes CASSYSGLAGGADTQYF.